The source of this TCR beta chain is a study of control samples from healthy donors and cancer patients. The protocol was immunoSEQ multiplex PCR, while the TCRdb copy is restricted to in-frame clones and leaves out a portion. The sample has 70,000 to 85,000 clones; approximately 80% are singletons. Trimming cost V 8 bases and J 11 bases, with 18 bases left between them. The germline V gene encodes CDR1 LNHDA and CDR2 SQIVND (reference sequence). The CDR3 runs 12 residues. The source of this sequence is a man aged 55 to 70 with head and neck cancer. The rearrangement joins TRBV19 to TRBJ2-5; D is undetermined. The source material was PBMCs. The CDR3 coding sequence is TGTGCCAGTCAAGAATCCCCTGAGGTGCAGTACTTC. Translated: CASQESPEVQYF.